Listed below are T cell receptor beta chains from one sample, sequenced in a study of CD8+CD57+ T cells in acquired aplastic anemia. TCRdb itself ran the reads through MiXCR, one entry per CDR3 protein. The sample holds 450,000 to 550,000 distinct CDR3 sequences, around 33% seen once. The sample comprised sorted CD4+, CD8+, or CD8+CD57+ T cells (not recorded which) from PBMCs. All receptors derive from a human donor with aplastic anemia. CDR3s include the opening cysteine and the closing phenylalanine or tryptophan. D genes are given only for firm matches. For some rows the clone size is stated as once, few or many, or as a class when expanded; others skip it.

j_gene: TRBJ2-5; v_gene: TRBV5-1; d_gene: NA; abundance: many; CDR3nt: TGCGCCAGCAGCCCAGGGTCCCGAGAGACCCAGTACTTC; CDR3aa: CASSPGSRETQYF
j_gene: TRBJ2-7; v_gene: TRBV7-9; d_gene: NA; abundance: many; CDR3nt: TGTGCCAGCACCCTCACTTGGGAGCAGTACTTC; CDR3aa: CASTLTWEQYF
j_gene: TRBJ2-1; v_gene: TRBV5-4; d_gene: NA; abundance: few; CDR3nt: TGTGCCAGCAGCTTGGCCCCGTTCAGCTCCTACAATGAGCAGTTCTTC; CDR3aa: CASSLAPFSSYNEQFF
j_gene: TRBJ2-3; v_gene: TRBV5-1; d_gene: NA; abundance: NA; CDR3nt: TGCGCCAGCAGCTTGGCGGCGGGAAAAGGCGCAGATACGCAGTATTTT; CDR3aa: CASSLAAGKGADTQYF
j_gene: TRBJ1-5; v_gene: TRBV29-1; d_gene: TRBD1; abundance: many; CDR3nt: TGCAGCGTTGAACCGGGACAGGGAGTGGGCCAGCCCCAGCATTTT; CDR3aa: CSVEPGQGVGQPQHF
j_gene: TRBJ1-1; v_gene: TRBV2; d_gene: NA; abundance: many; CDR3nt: TGTGCCAGCAGTGCACTAAACAGTAACACTGAAGCTTTCTTT; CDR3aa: CASSALNSNTEAFF
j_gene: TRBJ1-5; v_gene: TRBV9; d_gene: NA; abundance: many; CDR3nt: TGTGCCAGCAGCGTAGACTCGTATCAGCCCCAGCATTTT; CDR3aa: CASSVDSYQPQHF
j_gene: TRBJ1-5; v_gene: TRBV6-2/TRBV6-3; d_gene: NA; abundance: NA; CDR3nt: TGTGCCAGCAGTTACTCTGTAAATAGCAATCAGCCCCAGCATTTT; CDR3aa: CASSYSVNSNQPQHF
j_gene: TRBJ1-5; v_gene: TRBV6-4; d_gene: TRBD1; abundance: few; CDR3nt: TGTGCCAGCAGAGACCACGGACAGGGAAGGTGGAGCAATCAGCCCCAGCATTTT; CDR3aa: CASRDHGQGRWSNQPQHF
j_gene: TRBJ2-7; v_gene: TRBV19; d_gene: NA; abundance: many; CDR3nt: TGTGCCAGTAGTATTAGGGCAGACTTTTACGAGCAGTACTTC; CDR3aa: CASSIRADFYEQYF
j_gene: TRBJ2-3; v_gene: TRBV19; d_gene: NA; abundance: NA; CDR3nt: TGTGCCAGCCAACTGCGGGCAGGGGAAGTAACAGATACGCAGTATTTT; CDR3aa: CASQLRAGEVTDTQYF
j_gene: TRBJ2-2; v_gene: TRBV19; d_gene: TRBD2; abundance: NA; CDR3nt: TGTGCCAGTAGCTTTCTAGCGGGGGGGACTAGGGTCGGGGAGCTGTTTTTT; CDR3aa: CASSFLAGGTRVGELFF
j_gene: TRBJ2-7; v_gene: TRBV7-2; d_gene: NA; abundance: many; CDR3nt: TGTGCCAGCAGCTCTGACCCCGCTAGCTCCTACGAGCAGTACTTC; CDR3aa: CASSSDPASSYEQYF
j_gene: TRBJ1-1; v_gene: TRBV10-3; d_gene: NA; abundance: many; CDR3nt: TGTGCCATCAGTGACCGGGACGTGGAGGCTTTCTTT; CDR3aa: CAISDRDVEAFF
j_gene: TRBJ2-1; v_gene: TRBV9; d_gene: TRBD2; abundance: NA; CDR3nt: TGTGCCAGCAGCGTCTCTCCGGGGGGGTCTGGGAATGAGCAGTTCTTC; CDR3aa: CASSVSPGGSGNEQFF
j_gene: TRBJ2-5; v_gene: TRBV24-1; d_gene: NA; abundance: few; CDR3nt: TGTGCCATAGAAGAGACCCAGTACTTC; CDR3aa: CAIEETQYF
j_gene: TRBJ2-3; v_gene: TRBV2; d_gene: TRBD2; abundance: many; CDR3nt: TGTGCCAGCAGTGGGACTAGCGGGCCCACAGATACGCAGTATTTT; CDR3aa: CASSGTSGPTDTQYF
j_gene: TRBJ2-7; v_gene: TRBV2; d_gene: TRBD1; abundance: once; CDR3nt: TGTGCCAGCAGTCTCCGCCGGGACAGTAACGAGCAGTACTTC; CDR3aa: CASSLRRDSNEQYF
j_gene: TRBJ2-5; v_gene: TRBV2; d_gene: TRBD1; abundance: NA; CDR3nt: TGTGCCAGCAGCTTGGCCGGGACAGGGGGCCAGGAGACCCAGTACTTC; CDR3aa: CASSLAGTGGQETQYF
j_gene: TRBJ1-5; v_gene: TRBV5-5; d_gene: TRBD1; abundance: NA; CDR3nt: TGTGCCAGCAGCTTGGAGGACAGGGATAGTCAGCCCCAGCATTTT; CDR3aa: CASSLEDRDSQPQHF
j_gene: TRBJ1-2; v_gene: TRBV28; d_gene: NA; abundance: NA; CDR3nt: TGTGCCAGCACGGTCAGCACTAACTATGGCTACACCTTC; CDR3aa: CASTVSTNYGYTF
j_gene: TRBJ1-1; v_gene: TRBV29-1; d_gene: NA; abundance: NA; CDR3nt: TGCAGCGTTTGGACCATGATGAACACTGAAGCTTTCTTT; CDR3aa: CSVWTMMNTEAFF
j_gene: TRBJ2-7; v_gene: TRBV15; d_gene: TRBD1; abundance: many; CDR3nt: TGTGCCACCAGCAGTAGGACAGGGGGCGCGGGCTACGAGCAGTACTTC; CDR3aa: CATSSRTGGAGYEQYF
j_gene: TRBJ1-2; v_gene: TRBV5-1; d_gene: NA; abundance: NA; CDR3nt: TGCGCCAGCAGCTTGGCGGACCGCAGTAACTATGGCTACACCTTC; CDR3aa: CASSLADRSNYGYTF
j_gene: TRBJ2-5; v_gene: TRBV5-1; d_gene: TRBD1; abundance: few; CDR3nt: TGCGCCAGCAGCCAGGGTCCGACAGGGACAGAGACCCAGTACTTC; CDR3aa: CASSQGPTGTETQYF